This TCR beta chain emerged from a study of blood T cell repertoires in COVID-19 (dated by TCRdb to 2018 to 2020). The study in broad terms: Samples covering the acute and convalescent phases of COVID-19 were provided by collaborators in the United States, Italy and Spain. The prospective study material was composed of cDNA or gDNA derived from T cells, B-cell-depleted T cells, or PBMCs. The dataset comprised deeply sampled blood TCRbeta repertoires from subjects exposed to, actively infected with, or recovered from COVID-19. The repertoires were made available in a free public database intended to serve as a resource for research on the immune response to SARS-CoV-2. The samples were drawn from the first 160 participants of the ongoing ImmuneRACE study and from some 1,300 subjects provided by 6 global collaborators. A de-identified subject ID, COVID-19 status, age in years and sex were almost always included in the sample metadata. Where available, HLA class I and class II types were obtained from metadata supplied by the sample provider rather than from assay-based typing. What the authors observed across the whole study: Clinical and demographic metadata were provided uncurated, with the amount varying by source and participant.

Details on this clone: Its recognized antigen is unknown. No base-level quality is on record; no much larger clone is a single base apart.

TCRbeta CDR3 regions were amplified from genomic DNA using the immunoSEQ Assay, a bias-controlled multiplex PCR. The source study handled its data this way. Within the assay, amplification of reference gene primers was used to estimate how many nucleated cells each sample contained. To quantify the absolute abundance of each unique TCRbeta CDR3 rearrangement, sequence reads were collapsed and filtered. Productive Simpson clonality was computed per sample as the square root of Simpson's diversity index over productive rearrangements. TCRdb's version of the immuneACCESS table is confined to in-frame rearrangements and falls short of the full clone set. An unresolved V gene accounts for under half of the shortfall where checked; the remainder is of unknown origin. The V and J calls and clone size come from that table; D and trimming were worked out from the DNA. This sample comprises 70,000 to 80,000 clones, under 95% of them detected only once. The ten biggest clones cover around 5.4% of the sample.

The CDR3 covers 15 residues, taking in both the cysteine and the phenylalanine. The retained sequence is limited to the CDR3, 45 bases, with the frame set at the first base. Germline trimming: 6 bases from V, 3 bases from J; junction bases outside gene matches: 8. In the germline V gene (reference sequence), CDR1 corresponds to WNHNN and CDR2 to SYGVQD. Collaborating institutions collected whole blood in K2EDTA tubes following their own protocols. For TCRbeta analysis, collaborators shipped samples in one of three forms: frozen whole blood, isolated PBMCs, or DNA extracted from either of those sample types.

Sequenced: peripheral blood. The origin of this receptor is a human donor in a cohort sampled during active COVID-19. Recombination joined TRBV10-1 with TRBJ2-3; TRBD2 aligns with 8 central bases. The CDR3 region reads CASSAGGRVTDTQYF. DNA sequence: TGCGCCAGCAGCGCGGGGGGCCGGGTGACAGATACGCAGTATTTT.